Listed here are 28 T cell receptor beta chains from one sample, sequenced in a study of CXCR4 blockade with PD-1 therapy in pancreatic cancer. Method: immunoSEQ multiplex PCR; TCRdb's copy keeps in-frame clones and lacks some. This sample has about 2,500 clones, with about 44% found just once. Sample: tumor tissue. Receptor source: a human donor with pancreatic ductal adenocarcinoma.

This clone was found a few times. The rearrangement uses TRBV18 and TRBJ1-4; D gene ambiguous. CDR3 length: 13 residues. Germline lookup yields CDR1 KGHSH and CDR2 LQKENI. Between the trimmed V and J ends, which lost 3 bases and 12 bases, there was a span of 14 bases. The CDR3 bases are TGTGCCAGCTCACCGGCGCAAGGCGTCCAACTGTTTTTT. Amino acids: CASSPAQGVQLFF.

Remarks on this clone: The junction departs from the called germline gene at one end, perhaps through a read error. The chain carries TRBV6-4 and TRBJ1-1; the D is unclear. The CDR3 is 14 residues long. Looked up from germline, CDR1 is MRHNA and CDR2 is SNTAGT. As DNA, the CDR3 is TGTGCCAGCACCCCGGGGAGGGCGAACACTAAAGCTTTCTTT. This gives the protein CASTPGRANTKAFF.

This clone was picked up a small number of times. J is TRBJ1-2 and V is TRBV28; tentatively, D is TRBD1 (5 bases). Germline V gene data show CDR1 as MDHEN and CDR2 as SYDVKM. The V end was cut by 4 bases, the J end by 2 bases, with 17 bases between. The CDR3 runs to 16 residues. In nucleotides, the CDR3 is TGTGCCAGCAGTTCTTTTGTAACAGGACTCAACTATGGCTACACCTTC. Its translation is CASSSFVTGLNYGYTF.

V is TRBV14 and J is TRBJ2-7; 7 nucleotides line up with TRBD1. The junction had 7 bases not matched to a gene; V was cut back by 0 bases and J by 2 bases. Germline V CDR1 and CDR2: SGHDN, FVKESK. This CDR3 is built from 16 residues. As DNA, the CDR3 is TGTGCCAGCAGCCAAGATTACAGGGGCCGAGCCTACGAGCAGTACTTC. It encodes CASSQDYRGRAYEQYF.

Notes on this clone: At one end, the junction sequence differs from germline, possibly due to a read error. The V and J genes are TRBV10-2 and TRBJ2-4; D unclear. The CDR3 runs 14 residues. Germline V CDR1 and CDR2: WSHSY, SAAADI. The CDR3 region is CASSDLVAKNIQYF. CDR3 sequence (DNA): TGCGCCAGCAGCGACCTGGTAGCCAAAAATATTCAGTACTTC.

The V and J genes are TRBV23-1 and TRBJ2-3, with TRBD1 matching over 7 bases. TRBV23-1 is an open reading frame whose function is uncertain. Unmatched junction bases numbered 13, after V lost 0 bases and J lost 4 bases. The CDR3 is 18 residues long. The CDR3 DNA sequence: TGCGCCAGCAGTCAATCCGACAGGGTAATATTAGAGGCAGATACGCAGTATTTT. Its protein is CASSQSDRVILEADTQYF.

V gene TRBV10-2 combines with J gene TRBJ1-1; 10 bases match TRBD1. Per germline, CDR1 WSHSY and CDR2 SAAADI. This CDR3 is 16 amino acids long. V lost 2 bases and J lost 0; bases outside the gene matches: 3. CDR3 region: CASSERDRGLNTEAFF. The CDR3 DNA sequence: TGCGCCAGCAGTGAGAGGGACAGGGGTTTGAACACTGAAGCTTTCTTT.

V and J are TRBV10-2 and TRBJ2-5, with 12 bases identical to TRBD1. V was pared by 4 bases and J by 5 bases, with 8 bases of the junction left unmatched. Germline V CDR1 and CDR2: WSHSY, SAAADI. This CDR3 has 16 amino acids. CDR3 nucleotide sequence: TGCGCCAGCAGTGTTGGGACAGGGGGCGCGGCGGAGACCCAGTACTTC. Protein sequence: CASSVGTGGAAETQYF.

The V call is TRBV14, the J call TRBJ1-3; TRBD1 is a possible D gene (5 bases). V was pared by 4 bases and J by 4 bases, with 11 bases between. Per germline, CDR1 SGHDN and CDR2 FVKESK. The CDR3 length is 14 residues. This CDR3 reads CASSRGTRGNTIYF. CDR3 DNA: TGTGCCAGCAGCCGAGGGACGCGCGGAAACACCATATATTTT.

This chain uses TRBV9 with TRBJ2-4; 7 nucleotides match TRBD1. Germline V CDR1 and CDR2: SGDLS, YYNGEE. The CDR3 spans 15 residues. Trimming at V came to 4 bases and at J to 4 bases, leaving 8 bases not matched to a gene. The CDR3 sequence: CASSPGQEVKNIQYF. CDR3 in DNA: TGTGCCAGCAGCCCAGGACAGGAGGTGAAAAACATTCAGTACTTC. The variable domain in full, completed from reference TRBV9 and TRBJ2-4, reads DSGVTQTPKHLITATGQRVTLRCSPRSGDLSVYWYQQSLDQGLQFLIQYYNGEERAKGNILERFSAQQFPDLHSELNLSSLELGDSALYFCASSPGQEVKNIQYFGAGTRLSVL.

This clone is labeled large. The chain links TRBV15 to TRBJ2-6; TRBD1 is a possible D gene (5 bases). Trimming removed 3 bases at V and 2 bases at J, with 8 bases between. The CDR3 covers 15 residues. Germline V gene lookup returns CDR1 LNHNV and CDR2 YYDKDF (reference sequence). The CDR3 nucleotides are TGTGCCACCAGCAGTGCGGACACTGGGGCCAACGTCCTGACTTTC. Protein product: CATSSADTGANVLTF.

By proportion, this clone is medium-sized. The chain employs TRBV11-3 and TRBJ1-1, with D possibly being TRBD1 (6 bases). Trimming removed 4 bases from V and 4 bases from J, with 16 bases in between. Per germline, CDR1 SGHNT and CDR2 YENEEA. This CDR3 spans 15 amino acids. The DNA for the CDR3 is TGTGCCAGCAGCTCCAGGGGACTTAGCGGCACTGAAGCTTTCTTT. Its protein product is CASSSRGLSGTEAFF.

V gene TRBV6-8 combines with J gene TRBJ2-5, with D tentatively TRBD1 (5 bases). Trimming shortened V by 6 bases and J by 4 bases, and 15 bases separated the two germline ends. Germline V CDR1 and CDR2: MNHGY, SAAAGT. This CDR3 comprises 14 residues. The DNA of the CDR3 is TGTGCCAGCAGAACCACAGGACCGGTAGAGACCCAGTACTTC. Its translation: CASRTTGPVETQYF.

CDR3: CSVGGQGMNTEAFF. CDR3 bases: TGCAGCGTTGGGGGACAGGGAATGAACACTGAAGCTTTCTTT. The chain has TRBV29-1 and TRBJ1-1; 9 nucleotides align to TRBD1. V lost 4 bases and J lost 0; bases outside the gene matches: 3. Germline loops: CDR1 SQVTM, CDR2 ANQGSEA. This CDR3 spans 14 amino acids.

The chain employs TRBV27 and TRBJ1-5; D uncertain. The CDR3 is 13 residues long. Germline lookup yields CDR1 MNHEY and CDR2 SMNVEV (reference sequence). Trimming cost V 5 bases and J 7 bases, with 12 bases left between them. For the CDR3, the DNA is TGTGCCAGCAGTCCCACGACGGGGCAGCCCCAGCATTTT. Protein product: CASSPTTGQPQHF.

This clone qualifies as medium-sized. J is TRBJ1-4 and V is TRBV6-8, with unresolved D. CDR1 and CDR2 from the germline V gene are MNHGY and SAAAGT. The CDR3 runs to 14 residues. Deletions cut 5 bases from V and 8 bases from J, with 15 bases between. CDR3 bases: TGTGCCAGCAGTGACGGGGTGGTTCGGGAAAAACTGTTTTTT. Protein sequence: CASSDGVVREKLFF.

Remarks on this clone: One end of the junction does not line up with germline, which may come from a read error. The chain is built from TRBV6-7 and TRBJ2-3; no clear D gene. TRBV6-7 is given ORF status, its function remaining uncertain. The CDR3 sequence is 11 residues long. The CDR3 reads CATARTDTQYF. The CDR3 DNA reads TGTGCCACCGCCCGCACGGATACGCAGTATTTT.

This clone came up a few times. The V and J genes are TRBV27 and TRBJ1-1, with unresolved D. V gave up 4 bases and J gave up 10 bases, with 16 bases separating them. The germline V gene encodes CDR1 MNHEY and CDR2 SMNVEV (reference sequence). The CDR3 totals 13 residues. The CDR3, as DNA: TGTGCCAGCAGTTCCCCCGGGAGAGGCATAGCTTTCTTT. Amino acids: CASSSPGRGIAFF.

By its share, this clone is large. The chain joins TRBV28 to TRBJ2-5; a possible D gene is TRBD2 (6 bases). Germline-derived CDR1 and CDR2 are MDHEN and SYDVKM. Trimming left V 7 bases short and J 4 bases short, with 13 bases between. This CDR3 spans 13 amino acids. The CDR3 bases are TGTGCCAGCATCCTTAGCGGAGGAGAGACCCAGTACTTC. Protein: CASILSGGETQYF.

The V gene is TRBV10-1, the J gene TRBJ2-2, with D maybe TRBD1 (5 bases). The CDR3 sequence is 13 residues long. Trimming removed 3 bases at V and 3 bases at J, with 5 bases between. Germline lookup yields CDR1 WNHNN and CDR2 SYGVQD (reference sequence). The DNA for the CDR3 is TGCGCCAGCAGTGACAGGGACACCGGGGAGCTGTTTTTT. It is translated as CASSDRDTGELFF.

The chain recombines TRBV29-1 with TRBJ2-2, with 10 bases lining up with TRBD2. The CDR3 is 15 amino acids. In germline, CDR1 is SQVTM, CDR2 ANQGSEA. The ends lost 4 bases at V and 7 bases at J; junction bases unmatched: 9. Written as DNA, the CDR3 is TGCAGCGTTGGAGGTAGCGGGGGGCATAACGGGGAGCTGTTTTTT. Protein product: CSVGGSGGHNGELFF.

In this sample, this clone is large. The chain is built from TRBV11-3 and TRBJ2-5; 10 positions agree with TRBD2. V lost 5 bases, J lost 1 base, and 13 bases stayed unmatched. Germline V gene data show CDR1 as SGHNT and CDR2 as YENEEA. The CDR3 consists of 18 residues. As DNA, the CDR3 is TGTGCCAGCAGCCCCCCCCGAGCGGGAGGGTCAATCCAAGAGACCCAGTACTTC. Residues: CASSPPRAGGSIQETQYF.

The chain combines TRBV19 with TRBJ1-5, with unresolved D. The CDR3 consists of 16 residues. Trimming removed 7 bases from V and 3 bases from J, with 19 bases in between. Germline-derived CDR1 and CDR2 are LNHDA and SQIVND (reference sequence). CDR3 residues: CASNNLDGYSNQPQHF. For the CDR3, the DNA is TGTGCCAGTAATAATTTGGACGGTTATTCCAATCAGCCCCAGCATTTT.

This clone occurred once. The chain joins TRBV9 to TRBJ1-2, with D perhaps TRBD1 (5 bases). Germline CDR1 SGDLS, CDR2 YYNGEE. Trimming removed 2 bases at V and 4 bases at J, with 15 bases between. This CDR3 is built from 15 residues. CDR3 in amino acids: CASSVTVDAGYGYTF. CDR3 DNA: TGTGCCAGCAGCGTGACAGTGGATGCTGGCTATGGCTACACCTTC.

The chain recombines TRBV7-6 with TRBJ2-7; perhaps D is TRBD1 or TRBD2 (5 bases each). The germline CDR1 and CDR2 sequences are SGHVS and FNYEAQ. The CDR3 runs to 14 residues. Trimming removed 3 bases at V and 3 bases at J, with 12 bases between. The CDR3 coding sequence is TGTGCCAGCAGCTTGGGACCGAGAGACTACGAGCAGTACTTC. Translated: CASSLGPRDYEQYF. The variable domain in full, completed from reference TRBV7-6 and TRBJ2-7, reads GAGVSQSPRYKVTKRGQDVALRCDPISGHVSLYWYRQALGQGPEFLTYFNYEAQQDKSGLPNDRFSAERPEGSISTLTIQRTEQRDSAMYRCASSLGPRDYEQYFGPGTRLTVT.

In this sample, this clone is medium-sized (0.01 to 0.1%). The V gene is TRBV9, the J gene TRBJ2-5; D not certain. V gave up 4 bases and J gave up 0 bases, with 7 bases separating them. Germline V gene sequence: CDR1 SGDLS, CDR2 YYNGEE. The CDR3 sequence is 13 residues long. CDR3 region: CASSPEYQETQYF. The DNA for the CDR3 is TGTGCCAGCAGCCCCGAGTACCAAGAGACCCAGTACTTC. The full variable domain, rest sourced from reference TRBV9 and TRBJ2-5, is DSGVTQTPKHLITATGQRVTLRCSPRSGDLSVYWYQQSLDQGLQFLIQYYNGEERAKGNILERFSAQQFPDLHSELNLSSLELGDSALYFCASSPEYQETQYFGPGTRLLVL.

This clone was observed a handful of times. The chain has TRBV28 and TRBJ2-4; D gene uncertain. V was trimmed by 2 bases and J by 8 bases, leaving 19 bases between them. Germline CDR1 and CDR2: MDHEN and SYDVKM. The CDR3 extends over 16 amino acids. The CDR3 bases are TGTGCCAGCAGTTTAAATCTCGGACCCCAAAATGACATTCAGTACTTC. It encodes CASSLNLGPQNDIQYF. The variable domain in full, completed from reference TRBV28 and TRBJ2-4, reads DVKVTQSSRYLVKRTGEKVFLECVQDMDHENMFWYRQDPGLGLRLIYFSYDVKMKEKGDIPEGYSVSREKKERFSLILESASTNQTSMYLCASSLNLGPQNDIQYFGAGTRLSVL.

By share, this clone counts as medium-sized. The chain carries TRBV6-8 and TRBJ2-7, with 7 bases that match TRBD2. This CDR3 contains 14 residues. V was clipped by 10 bases and J by 2 bases; unmatched bases: 11. The V gene's germline CDR1 is MNHGY and CDR2 SAAAGT. The DNA of the CDR3 is TGTGCCATCACTATAAGCGGGAACACCTACGAGCAGTACTTC. This encodes CAITISGNTYEQYF.